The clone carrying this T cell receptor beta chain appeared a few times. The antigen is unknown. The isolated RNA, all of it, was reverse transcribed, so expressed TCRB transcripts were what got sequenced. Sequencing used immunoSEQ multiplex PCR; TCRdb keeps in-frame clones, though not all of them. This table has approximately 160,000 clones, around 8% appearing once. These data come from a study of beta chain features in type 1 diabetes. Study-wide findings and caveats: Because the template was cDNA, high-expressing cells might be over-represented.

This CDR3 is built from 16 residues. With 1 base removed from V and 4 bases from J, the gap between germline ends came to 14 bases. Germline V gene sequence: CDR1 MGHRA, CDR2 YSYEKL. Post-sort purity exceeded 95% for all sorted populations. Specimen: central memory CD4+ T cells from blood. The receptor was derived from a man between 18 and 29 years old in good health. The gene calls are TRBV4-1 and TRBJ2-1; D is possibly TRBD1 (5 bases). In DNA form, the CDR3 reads TGCGCCAGCAGCCAAGCACAGGAATCCATGTACAATGAGCAGTTCTTC. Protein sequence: CASSQAQESMYNEQFF.